The rows below give T cell receptor beta chains drawn from one sample of a study of OX40 agonist ivuxolimab in advanced cancers. Using immunoSEQ multiplex PCR, the repertoire was profiled, and TCRdb retains in-frame clones only, with some absent. Here the sample spans about 67,000 clones, 70% to 90% being singletons. Material: CD4+ or CD8+ T cells sorted from blood, obtained in a trial of the OX40 agonist ivuxolimab. These receptors were taken from an adult with an advanced solid tumor such as melanoma, head and neck, liver or kidney cancer. The CDR3 runs from the conserved cysteine through the conserved F or W. D genes are given only for firm matches. Some rows have no size entry. The others give once, few or many, or a class for an expanded clone.

len | abundance | d_gene | j_gene | v_gene | CDR3nt | CDR3aa
14 | . | . | TRBJ1-6 | TRBV4-3 | TGCGCCAGCAGCCAAGGGCGCTGGGATTCACCCCTCCACTTT | CASSQGRWDSPLHF
16 | . | . | TRBJ2-5 | TRBV7-6 | TGTGCCAGCAGCTTAAGGAGGGGGTCTACCCCGGAGACCCAGTACTTC | CASSLRRGSTPETQYF
15 | . | . | TRBJ1-4 | TRBV28 | TGTGCCAGCAGCCAGGGTCCAACAACTAATGAAAAACTGTTTTTT | CASSQGPTTNEKLFF
17 | few | . | TRBJ2-1 | TRBV14 | TGTGCCAGCAGCCAAGCCCCCCCCGGGTGGGCCTACAATGAGCAGTTCTTC | CASSQAPPGWAYNEQFF
13 | . | . | TRBJ2-7 | TRBV28 | TGTGCCAGCAGCCGCATGACGGCCTACGAGCAGTACTTC | CASSRMTAYEQYF
16 | . | . | TRBJ1-6 | TRBV7-2 | TGTGCCAGCAGCTTCCAGACGGGGTTCGGGGGAACCCCCCTCCACTTT | CASSFQTGFGGTPLHF
13 | . | TRBD1 | TRBJ2-7 | TRBV5-1 | TGCGCCAGCAGCCTACAGGGGTTCGACGAGCAGTACTTC | CASSLQGFDEQYF
16 | few | . | TRBJ1-1 | TRBV6-4 | TGTGCCAGCACCCTGTCGGCGGGCGTGGCGCGAACTGAAGCTTTCTTT | CASTLSAGVARTEAFF
14 | . | . | TRBJ2-2 | TRBV19 | TGTGCCAGTAGAATCAGGGATAACACCGGGGAGCTGTTTTTT | CASRIRDNTGELFF
14 | . | TRBD1 | TRBJ2-7 | TRBV7-2 | TGTGCCAGCAGCTATTGGACAGGGGGCATCGAGCAGTACTTC | CASSYWTGGIEQYF
15 | . | . | TRBJ1-1 | TRBV2 | TGTGCCAGCAGTGGGAACAGGGTCATGAACACTGAAGCTTTCTTT | CASSGNRVMNTEAFF
13 | few | . | TRBJ2-7 | TRBV9 | TGTGCCAGCTCGCGAGACATATCCTACGAGCAGTACTTC | CASSRDISYEQYF
15 | . | TRBD1 | TRBJ2-2 | TRBV7-3 | TGTGCCAGCAGCTTAACGGCAGGGGGCACCGGGGAGCTGTTTTTT | CASSLTAGGTGELFF
17 | once | . | TRBJ1-1 | TRBV5-1 | TGCGCCAGCAGCTTGTGGGGAGGAGGGAGGATGAACACTGAAGCTTTCTTT | CASSLWGGGRMNTEAFF
16 | . | TRBD2 | TRBJ2-3 | TRBV5-4 | TGTGCCAGCAGCAAATCTAGCGGGGGGGCGGGAGATACGCAGTATTTT | CASSKSSGGAGDTQYF